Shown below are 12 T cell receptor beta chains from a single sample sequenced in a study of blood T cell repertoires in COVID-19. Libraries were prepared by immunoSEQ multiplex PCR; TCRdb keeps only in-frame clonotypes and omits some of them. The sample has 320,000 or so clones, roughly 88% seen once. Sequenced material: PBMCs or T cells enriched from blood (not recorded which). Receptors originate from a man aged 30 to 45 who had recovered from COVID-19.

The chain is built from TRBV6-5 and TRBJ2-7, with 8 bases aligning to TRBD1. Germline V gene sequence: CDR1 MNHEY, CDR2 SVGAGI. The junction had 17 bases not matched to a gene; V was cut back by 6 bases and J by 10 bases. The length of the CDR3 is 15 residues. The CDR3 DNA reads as TGTGCCAGCAGCGTAAGGGGACAGGCCCTGGTTGAACAGTACTTC. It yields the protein CASSVRGQALVEQYF.

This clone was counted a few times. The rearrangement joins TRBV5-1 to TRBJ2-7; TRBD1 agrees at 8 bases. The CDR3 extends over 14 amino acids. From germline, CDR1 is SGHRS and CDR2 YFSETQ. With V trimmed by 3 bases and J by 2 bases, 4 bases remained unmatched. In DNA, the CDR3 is TGCGCCAGCAGCTCAAGACAGGGGACCTACGAGCAGTACTTC. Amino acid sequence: CASSSRQGTYEQYF.

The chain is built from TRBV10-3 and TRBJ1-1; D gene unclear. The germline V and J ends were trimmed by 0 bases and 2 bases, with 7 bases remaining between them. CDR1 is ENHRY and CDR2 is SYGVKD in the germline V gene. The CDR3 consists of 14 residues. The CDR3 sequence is CAISESRSNTEAFF. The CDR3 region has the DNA TGTGCCATCAGTGAGTCTCGCAGTAACACTGAAGCTTTCTTT.

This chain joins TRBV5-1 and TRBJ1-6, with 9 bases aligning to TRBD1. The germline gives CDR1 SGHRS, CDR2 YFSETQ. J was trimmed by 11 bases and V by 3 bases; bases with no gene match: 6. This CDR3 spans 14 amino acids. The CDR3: CASSSGTGSAPLHF. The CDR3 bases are TGCGCCAGCAGCTCTGGGACAGGGTCAGCACCCCTCCACTTT. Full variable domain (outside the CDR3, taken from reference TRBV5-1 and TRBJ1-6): KAGVTQTPRYLIKTRGQQVTLSCSPISGHRSVSWYQQTPGQGLQFLFEYFSETQRNKGNFPGRFSGRQFSNSRSEMNVSTLELGDSALYLCASSSGTGSAPLHFGNGTRLTVT.

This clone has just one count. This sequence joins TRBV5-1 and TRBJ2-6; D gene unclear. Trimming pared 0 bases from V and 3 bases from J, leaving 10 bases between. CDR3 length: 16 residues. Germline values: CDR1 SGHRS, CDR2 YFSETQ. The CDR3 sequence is CASSLDQSYGANVLTF. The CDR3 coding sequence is TGCGCCAGCAGCTTGGATCAGTCTTATGGGGCCAACGTCCTGACTTTC.

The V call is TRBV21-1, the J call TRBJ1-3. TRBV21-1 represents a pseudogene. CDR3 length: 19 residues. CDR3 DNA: TGTGCCAGCAGCAAAGCTGAAGGGAGAGGGCAACGCTCTGGAAACACCATATATTTT. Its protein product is CASSKAEGRGQRSGNTIYF.

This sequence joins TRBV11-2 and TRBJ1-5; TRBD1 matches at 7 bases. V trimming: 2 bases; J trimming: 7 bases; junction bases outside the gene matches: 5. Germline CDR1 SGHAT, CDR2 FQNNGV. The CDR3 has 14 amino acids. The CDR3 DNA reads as TGTGCCAGCAGCTTATCAGGGGGAGGACAGCCCCAGCATTTT. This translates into CASSLSGGGQPQHF.

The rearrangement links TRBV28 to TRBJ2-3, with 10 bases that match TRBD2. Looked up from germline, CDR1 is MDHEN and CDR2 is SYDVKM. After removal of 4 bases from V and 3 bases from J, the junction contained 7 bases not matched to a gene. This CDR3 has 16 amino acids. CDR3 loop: CASSSRTSGFTDTQYF. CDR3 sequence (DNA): TGTGCCAGCAGTTCCCGGACTAGCGGTTTTACAGATACGCAGTATTTT.

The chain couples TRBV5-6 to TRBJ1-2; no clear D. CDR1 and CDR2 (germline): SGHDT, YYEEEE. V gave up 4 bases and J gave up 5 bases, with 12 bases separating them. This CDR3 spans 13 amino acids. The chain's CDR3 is CASSPRRGYGYTF. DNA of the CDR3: TGTGCCAGCAGCCCACGTAGAGGGTATGGCTACACCTTC.

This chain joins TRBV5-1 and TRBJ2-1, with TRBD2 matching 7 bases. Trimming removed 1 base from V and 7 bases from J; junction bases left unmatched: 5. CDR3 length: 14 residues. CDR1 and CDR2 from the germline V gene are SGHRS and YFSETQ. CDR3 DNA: TGCGCCAGCAGCTTGAACGGGGGGTGGAATGAGCAGTTCTTC. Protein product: CASSLNGGWNEQFF.

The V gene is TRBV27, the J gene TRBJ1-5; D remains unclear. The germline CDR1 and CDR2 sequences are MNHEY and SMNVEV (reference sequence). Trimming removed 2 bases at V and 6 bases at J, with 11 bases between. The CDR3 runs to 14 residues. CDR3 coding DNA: TGTGCCAGCAGTTTACGGGATATCGGTCAGCCCCAGCATTTT. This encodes CASSLRDIGQPQHF.

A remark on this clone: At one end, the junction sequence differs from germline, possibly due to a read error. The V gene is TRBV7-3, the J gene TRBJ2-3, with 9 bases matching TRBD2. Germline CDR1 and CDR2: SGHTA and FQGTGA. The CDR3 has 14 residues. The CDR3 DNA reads TGTGCCAGCAGCTTAGCGGGACTAGCAGAGACGCAGTATTTT. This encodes CASSLAGLAETQYF.